The entry below gives a single T cell receptor beta chain sequence along with its context. Clones were read by immunoSEQ multiplex PCR, and TCRdb kept only the in-frame ones, dropping some. The table includes around 15,000 clones, less than 90% detected once. The data derive from a study of T cell responses to AZD1222 COVID-19 vaccine. The sequence was obtained from an adult who received the AZD1222 COVID-19 vaccine. The specimen was peripheral blood, collected 28 days after the second AZD1222 dose.

The CDR3 DNA reads TGTGCCAGCAGCGTAGGTGGGGCCGCTGGAAACACCATATATTTT. Its protein product is CASSVGGAAGNTIYF. The V and J genes are TRBV9 and TRBJ1-3; possibly TRBD1 for D (5 bases). The CDR3 sequence is 15 residues long. The V gene lost 0 bases and the J gene lost 2 bases, with 9 bases spanning the gap. The germline gives CDR1 SGDLS, CDR2 YYNGEE.